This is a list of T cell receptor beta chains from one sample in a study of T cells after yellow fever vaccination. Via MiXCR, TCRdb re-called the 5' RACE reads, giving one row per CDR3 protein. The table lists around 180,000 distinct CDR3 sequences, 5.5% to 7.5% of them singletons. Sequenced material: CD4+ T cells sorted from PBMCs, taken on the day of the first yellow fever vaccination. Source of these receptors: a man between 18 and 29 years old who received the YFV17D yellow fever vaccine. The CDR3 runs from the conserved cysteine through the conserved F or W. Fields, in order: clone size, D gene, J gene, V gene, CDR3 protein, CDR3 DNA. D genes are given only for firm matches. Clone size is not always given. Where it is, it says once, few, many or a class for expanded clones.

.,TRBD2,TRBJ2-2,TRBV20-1,CSASRLAGRGGELFF,TGCAGTGCTAGCCGACTAGCGGGGAGAGGCGGGGAGCTGTTTTTT
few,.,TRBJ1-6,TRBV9,CASSVDTGPLHF,TGTGCCAGCAGCGTGGACACCGGACCCCTCCACTTT
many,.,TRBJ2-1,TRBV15,CATPQRYNEQFF,TGTGCCACTCCGCAGCGTTACAATGAGCAGTTCTTC
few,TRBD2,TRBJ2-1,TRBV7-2,CASSSIGTSGAYNEQFF,TGTGCCAGCAGCTCTATCGGGACTAGCGGCGCCTACAATGAGCAGTTCTTC
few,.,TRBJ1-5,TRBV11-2,CASSWGVGGQPQHF,TGTGCCAGCAGCTGGGGGGTGGGTGGTCAGCCCCAGCATTTT
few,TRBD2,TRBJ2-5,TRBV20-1,CSVQLSWRGEETQYF,TGCAGTGTACAACTGAGTTGGCGGGGGGAAGAGACCCAGTACTTC
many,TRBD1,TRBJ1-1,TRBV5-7,CASSFQRDRGLRDTEAFF,TGTGCCAGCAGCTTCCAACGGGACAGGGGGCTCAGGGACACTGAAGCTTTCTTT
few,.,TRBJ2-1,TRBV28,CASSLYTTRWGSYNEQFF,TGTGCCAGCAGTTTGTACACCACAAGGTGGGGCTCCTACAATGAGCAGTTCTTC
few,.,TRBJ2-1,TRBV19,CASSRGSARGLDEQFF,TGTGCCAGTAGCCGCGGGTCAGCGCGCGGTTTAGATGAGCAGTTCTTC
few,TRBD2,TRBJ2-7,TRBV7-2,CASSLALAGSYEQYF,TGTGCCAGCAGCTTAGCCCTAGCGGGGTCCTACGAGCAGTACTTC
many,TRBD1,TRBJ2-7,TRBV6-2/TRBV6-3,CASSYSSGTVATYEQYF,TGTGCCAGCAGTTACTCGAGTGGGACAGTTGCAACCTACGAGCAGTACTTC
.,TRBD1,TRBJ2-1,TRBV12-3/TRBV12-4,CASSPDRSSYNEQFF,TGTGCCAGCAGCCCGGACAGGAGCTCCTACAATGAGCAGTTCTTC
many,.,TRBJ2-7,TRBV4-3,CASSQGPGRHYEQYF,TGCGCCAGCAGCCAAGGACCGGGACGGCACTACGAGCAGTACTTC
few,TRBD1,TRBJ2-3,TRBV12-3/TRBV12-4,CASSFGQGSDTQYF,TGTGCCAGCAGTTTCGGACAGGGGTCAGATACGCAGTATTTT
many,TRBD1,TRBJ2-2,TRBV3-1,CASSHTGTGITGELFF,TGTGCCAGCAGTCACACCGGGACAGGGATCACCGGGGAGCTGTTTTTT
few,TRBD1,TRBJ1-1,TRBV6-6,CASSSGQAGGAFF,TGTGCCAGCAGTTCGGGACAGGCCGGGGGGGCTTTCTTT
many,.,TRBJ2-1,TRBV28,CASSFDEQFF,TGTGCCAGCAGTTTCGATGAGCAGTTCTTC
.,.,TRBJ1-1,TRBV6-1,CASGGGGTEAFF,TGTGCCAGCGGAGGGGGTGGGACTGAAGCTTTCTTT
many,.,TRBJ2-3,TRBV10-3,CAISDGLTDTQYF,TGTGCCATCAGTGACGGCCTCACAGATACGCAGTATTTT
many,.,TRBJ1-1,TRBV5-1,CASSFGSNTEAFF,TGCGCCAGCAGCTTCGGCTCGAACACTGAAGCTTTCTTT
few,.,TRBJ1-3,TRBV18,CASSLGSSGNTIYF,TGTGCCAGCTCACTGGGCTCCTCTGGAAACACCATATATTTT
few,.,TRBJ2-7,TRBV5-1,CASSLTAVQGTEQYF,TGCGCCAGCAGCCTGACAGCCGTACAAGGGACCGAGCAGTACTTC
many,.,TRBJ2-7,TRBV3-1,CASSQASYEQYF,TGTGCCAGCAGCCAAGCCAGCTACGAGCAGTACTTC
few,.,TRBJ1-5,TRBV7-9,CASSTGDGPNQPQHF,TGTGCCAGCAGCACTGGGGACGGCCCCAATCAGCCCCAGCATTTT
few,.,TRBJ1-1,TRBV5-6,CASSLAGGVRRGLGSEAFF,TGTGCCAGCAGCTTGGCGGGGGGCGTGCGACGGGGCCTGGGATCTGAAGCTTTCTTT
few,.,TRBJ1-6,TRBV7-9,CASSLSGRNSPLHF,TGTGCCAGCAGCTTGAGTGGCCGTAATTCACCCCTCCACTTT
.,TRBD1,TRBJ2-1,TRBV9,CASSVVGQGKQFF,TGTGCCAGCAGCGTAGTCGGACAGGGGAAGCAGTTCTTC
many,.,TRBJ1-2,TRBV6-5,CASHGGGGYTF,TGTGCCAGCCACGGGGGGGGTGGCTACACCTTC
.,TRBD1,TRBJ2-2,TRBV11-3,CASSLGGRNTGELFF,TGTGCCAGCAGCCTAGGGGGCCGGAACACCGGGGAGCTGTTTTTT
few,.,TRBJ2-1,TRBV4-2,CASSHAAEGEQFF,TGTGCCAGCAGCCACGCGGCCGAGGGCGAGCAGTTCTTC
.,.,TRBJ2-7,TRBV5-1,CASSLATTYEQYF,TGCGCCAGCAGCTTGGCGACAACCTACGAGCAGTACTTC
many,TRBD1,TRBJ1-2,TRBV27,CASKRRAGGDGYTF,TGTGCCAGCAAACGTAGGGCAGGGGGCGATGGCTACACCTTC
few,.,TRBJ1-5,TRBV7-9,CASSSRRGEPQHF,TGTGCCAGCAGCTCCCGTCGGGGTGAGCCCCAGCATTTT
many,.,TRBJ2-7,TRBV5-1,CASSLADLGPGYEQYF,TGCGCCAGCAGCTTGGCCGACTTGGGGCCGGGGTACGAGCAGTACTTC
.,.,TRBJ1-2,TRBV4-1,CASSQKGGVDDYGYTF,TGCGCCAGCAGCCAGAAGGGGGGCGTGGACGACTATGGCTACACCTTC
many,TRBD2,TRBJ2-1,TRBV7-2,CASSSLSGGNYNEQFF,TGTGCCAGCAGCTCCCTTAGCGGGGGGAATTACAATGAGCAGTTCTTC
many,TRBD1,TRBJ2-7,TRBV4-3,CASSQGTGYEQYF,TGCGCCAGCAGCCAAGGGACAGGGTACGAGCAGTACTTC
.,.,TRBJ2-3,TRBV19,CASSTSVADTQYF,TGTGCCAGTAGTACTAGCGTAGCAGATACGCAGTATTTT
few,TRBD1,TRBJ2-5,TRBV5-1,CASSLGQGAYYAETQYF,TGCGCCAGCAGCTTGGGACAGGGGGCTTATTATGCAGAGACCCAGTACTTC
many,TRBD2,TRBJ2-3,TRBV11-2,CASSRGLAGGDTQYF,TGTGCCAGCAGTCGGGGACTAGCGGGGGGAGATACGCAGTATTTT
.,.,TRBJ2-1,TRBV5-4,CASSLGGGVDEQFF,TGTGCCAGCAGCTTGGGGGGGGGCGTAGATGAGCAGTTCTTC
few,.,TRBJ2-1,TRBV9,CASTPGQPTNEQFF,TGTGCCAGCACCCCAGGACAGCCAACCAATGAGCAGTTCTTC
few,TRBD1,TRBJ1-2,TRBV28,CASSLGTGAGYGYTF,TGTGCCAGCAGTTTAGGGACAGGGGCGGGTTATGGCTACACCTTC
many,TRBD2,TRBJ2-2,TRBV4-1,CASSQSWGGSMGELFF,TGCGCCAGCAGCCAGTCCTGGGGGGGAAGTATGGGGGAGCTGTTTTTT
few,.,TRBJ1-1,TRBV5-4,CASRDHRDGVAFF,TGTGCCAGCAGGGACCACAGGGACGGAGTAGCTTTCTTT
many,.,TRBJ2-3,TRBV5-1,CASSSPGEDTQYF,TGCGCCAGCAGCTCCCCAGGGGAAGATACGCAGTATTTT
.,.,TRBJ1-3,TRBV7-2,CASSLAAGSGNTIYF,TGTGCCAGCAGCTTAGCGGCAGGGTCTGGAAACACCATATATTTT
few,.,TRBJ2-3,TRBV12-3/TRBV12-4,CASSFFDITDTQYF,TGTGCCAGCAGTTTTTTTGACATAACAGATACGCAGTATTTT
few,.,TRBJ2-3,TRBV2,CASSEGGTDTQYF,TGTGCCAGCAGTGAAGGGGGAACAGATACGCAGTATTTT
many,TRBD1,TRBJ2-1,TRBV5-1,CASRQGVSNEQFF,TGCGCCAGCCGACAGGGGGTAAGCAATGAGCAGTTCTTC